The entry that follows covers one T cell receptor (beta chain) sequence. Random hexamers served to reverse transcribe roughly 0.45 to 1 ug RNA. TCRdb re-derived calls from the immunoSEQ multiplex PCR reads in MiXCR, one entry per CDR3 protein. The table includes 100,000 to 150,000 distinct CDR3 sequences, 85% to 95% detected once. J was trimmed by 3 bases and V by 0 bases; bases with no gene match: 4. Germline V gives CDR1 SGDLS, CDR2 YYNGEE. CDR3 length equals 16 residues. This specimen belongs to a study of CD8 T cells in Susac syndrome. The specimen was CD8+ T cells from PBMCs. This chain joins TRBV9 and TRBJ2-3; 10 bases fit TRBD1. The sequence was collected from a human donor with multiple sclerosis. The CDR3 loop reads CASSVGTGGWTDTQYF. CDR3 DNA: TGTGCCAGCAGCGTAGGGACAGGGGGTTGGACAGATACGCAGTATTTT.